The present entry profiles one TCR beta chain with its context. The sample belongs to a study of OX40 agonist ivuxolimab in advanced cancers. The investigators sampled blood at baseline, at cycle 4 day 1, and at cycle 7 day 1. The data were produced by immunoSEQ multiplex PCR, yet TCRdb's version contains in-frame clones alone and is incomplete. Among some 58,000 clones listed, 70% to 90% were seen once. This receptor was obtained from an adult with an advanced solid tumor such as melanoma, head and neck, liver or kidney cancer. This material consisted of CD4+ or CD8+ T cells sorted from blood, taken in a trial of the OX40 agonist ivuxolimab.

The CDR3: CASSTEGFEGEKLFF. CDR3 bases: TGCGCCAGCAGCACGGAGGGCTTCGAGGGAGAAAAACTGTTTTTT. The V gene is TRBV5-1, the J gene TRBJ1-4; D not certain. CDR1 and CDR2 (germline): SGHRS, YFSETQ. V was cut by 4 bases and J by 8 bases, with 18 bases left in between. This CDR3 contains 15 residues.